This T cell receptor (beta chain) stems from a study of T cells in Graves' hyperthyroidism and ophthalmopathy. The V end lost 1 base, the J end lost 1 base, and 4 bases lay between the germline ends. There are 13 residues in the CDR3. Germline loops: CDR1 LGHDT, CDR2 YNNKEL (reference sequence). Amplified TCR beta CDR3 regions came from RNA transcripts. TCR CDR3 underwent first-round RT-PCR with the HTBI primer set. TCRdb re-called the multiplex PCR reads with MiXCR, one entry per CDR3 protein. This table holds about half a million distinct CDR3 sequences, just under 20% found once. This clonotype was obtained from a middle-aged man with Graves' ophthalmopathy. This sequence joins TRBV3-1 and TRBJ1-1; unclear D gene. The specimen sequenced was blood. This CDR3 reads CASSQVPNTEAFF. The DNA for the CDR3 is TGTGCCAGCAGCCAAGTTCCGAACACTGAAGCTTTCTTT.